The 15 T cell receptor beta chains presented below share a single source sample, sequenced in a study of T-cell reconstitution after alpha-beta-depleted transplantation in children. As it was prepared, the TCRbeta library received unique molecular identifiers. In TCRdb, the PCR reads were re-called with MiXCR into one record per CDR3 protein. This sample has about 610,000 distinct CDR3 sequences, with 10% found just once. The specimen comprised PBMCs from the stem cell graft donor, sampled from the stem cell graft. These receptors all come from a human donor who donated a stem cell graft to a child with acute myeloid leukemia.

This clonotype has only a few counts. The gene calls are TRBV11-2 and TRBJ2-7, with unresolved D. The CDR3 totals 17 residues. V lost 2 bases, J lost 2 bases, and 19 bases lay in between. Germline V gene sequence: CDR1 SGHAT, CDR2 FQNNGV. The CDR3 spells CASSLYFGRALAYEQYF. CDR3 in DNA: TGTGCCAGCAGCTTATACTTTGGGCGAGCCCTCGCCTACGAGCAGTACTTC.

This chain uses TRBV30 with TRBJ2-7; tentative D call: TRBD2 (6 bases). The germline V gene encodes CDR1 GTSNPN and CDR2 SVGIG (reference sequence). The CDR3 consists of 15 residues. The V and J ends lost 7 bases and 0 bases respectively, with 19 bases between them. This chain's CDR3 is CALISGTSSSYEQYF. CDR3 DNA sequence: TGTGCCTTGATATCCGGGACTTCGAGCTCCTACGAGCAGTACTTC.

In its sample, this clonotype was seen many times. This sequence joins TRBV12-3 or TRBV12-4 and TRBJ2-2; D remains ambiguous. V lost 1 base and J 5 bases, leaving 8 bases between the germline ends. This CDR3 is built from 14 residues. CDR3 amino acids: CASSLDWVTGELFF. The CDR3 bases are TGTGCCAGCAGTTTAGATTGGGTAACCGGGGAGCTGTTTTTT.

This clonotype was observed a few times. The chain recombines TRBV27 with TRBJ1-2; D remains unclear. The CDR3 has 17 residues. Deletions cut 6 bases from V and 4 bases from J, with 24 bases between. Germline loops: CDR1 MNHEY, CDR2 SMNVEV (reference sequence). DNA for the CDR3: TGTGCCAGCAGCCGACGTTCGGGCGGTCGGATCGGCTATGGCTACACCTTC. Translation gives CASSRRSGGRIGYGYTF.

The chain recombines TRBV6-2 or TRBV6-3 with TRBJ1-5, with D tentatively TRBD1 (5 bases). Germline V lookup: CDR1 MNHEY, CDR2 SVGEGT. This CDR3 is built from 14 residues. The V and J ends lost 6 bases and 3 bases respectively, with 12 bases between them. The CDR3 reads CASSSRDANQPQHF. Here the CDR3 DNA reads TGTGCCAGCAGCAGTCGGGACGCCAATCAGCCCCAGCATTTT.

V is TRBV5-1 and J is TRBJ1-2; D is ambiguous. Germline CDR1 is SGHRS and CDR2 is YFSETQ. This CDR3 is built from 13 residues. Trimming removed 2 bases from V and 5 bases from J, with 10 bases in between. CDR3 sequence: CASSFEGTYGYTF. DNA for the CDR3: TGCGCCAGCAGCTTCGAAGGAACTTATGGCTACACCTTC.

This clonotype has just a few counts. The chain couples TRBV9 to TRBJ2-1; weak D call: TRBD2 (5 bases). Germline V gives CDR1 SGDLS, CDR2 YYNGEE. The CDR3 loop spans 14 amino acids. Trimming stripped 2 bases from V and 3 bases from J, with 9 bases between. The CDR3 here is CASSVTGNYNEQFF. The CDR3 nucleotides read TGTGCCAGCAGCGTGACCGGGAACTACAATGAGCAGTTCTTC.

This clonotype was observed a few times. J is TRBJ1-1 and V is TRBV10-3; TRBD1 aligns across 7 bases. Germline V lookup: CDR1 ENHRY, CDR2 SYGVKD. This CDR3 comprises 14 residues. V shed 4 bases, J shed 1 base, and the junction held 3 bases outside the gene matches. The CDR3 DNA sequence: TGTGCCATCAGTGGTGGGACAGCGAACACTGAAGCTTTCTTT. Protein sequence: CAISGGTANTEAFF.

The rearrangement links TRBV15 to TRBJ2-1; D might be TRBD2 (5 bases). CDR3 length: 16 residues. Trimming left V 4 bases short and J 1 base short, with 14 bases between. Per the germline V gene, CDR1 is LNHNV and CDR2 is YYDKDF (reference sequence). The CDR3 DNA follows: TGTGCCACCAGCACCCCTAGCCTCGGATCCTACAATGAGCAGTTCTTC. Translating it yields CATSTPSLGSYNEQFF.

The DNA for the CDR3 is TGTGCCAGCAGCTTAGCGGAGGGGGCGAGGATCGCTGAAGCTTTCTTT. Its translation: CASSLAEGARIAEAFF. The chain joins TRBV7-2 to TRBJ1-1; 7 nucleotides match TRBD1. V lost 0 bases and J lost 6; bases outside the gene matches: 10. Germline V gene lookup returns CDR1 SGHTA and CDR2 FQGNSA. This CDR3 is built from 16 residues.

The chain employs TRBV3-1 and TRBJ2-7; D gene uncertain. The CDR3 is made up of 15 amino acids. Trimming removed 4 bases at V and 0 bases at J, with 13 bases between. Looked up from germline, CDR1 is LGHDT and CDR2 is YNNKEL (reference sequence). The CDR3 DNA sequence: TGTGCCAGCAGCCCCGGGCCCGGATCCTCCTACGAGCAGTACTTC. It encodes CASSPGPGSSYEQYF.

This clonotype was counted between two and nine times. The chain couples TRBV25-1 to TRBJ2-7; D may correspond to TRBD1 or TRBD2 (5 bases each). CDR1 is MGHDK and CDR2 is SYGVNS in the germline V gene. CDR3 length: 14 amino acids. Trimming shortened V by 8 bases and J by 2 bases, and 16 bases separated the two germline ends. This chain's CDR3 is CASGGRVSAYEQYF. The CDR3 DNA reads as TGTGCCAGCGGAGGCAGGGTGTCGGCCTACGAGCAGTACTTC.

The V and J genes are TRBV30 and TRBJ2-7; possibly TRBD2 for D (5 bases). V was pared by 3 bases and J by 6 bases, with 21 bases between. The CDR3 has 15 amino acids. Germline-derived CDR1 and CDR2 are GTSNPN and SVGIG (reference sequence). The CDR3, as DNA: TGTGCCTGGAGCCCGGTAGGGAGCCTGGTGAGCGAGCAGTACTTC. Its translation is CAWSPVGSLVSEQYF.

This clonotype was detected a few times. The rearrangement uses TRBV20-1 and TRBJ2-5, with a possible D match to TRBD1 (6 bases). CDR1 and CDR2 from the germline V gene are DFQATT and SNEGSKA (reference sequence). This CDR3 contains 13 residues. The germline V and J ends were trimmed by 6 bases and 3 bases, with 14 bases remaining between them. The DNA of the CDR3 is TGCAGTGCCCTTACAGGGACGAAAGAGACCCAGTACTTC. This gives the protein CSALTGTKETQYF.

This clonotype was seen ten or more times. V is TRBV20-1 and J is TRBJ2-5, with a weak D call TRBD1 (6 bases). The germline CDR1 and CDR2 sequences are DFQATT and SNEGSKA (reference sequence). This CDR3 spans 15 amino acids. V lost 3 bases to trimming and J lost 5 bases, with 19 bases between them. The CDR3 protein is CSASLAVSRGETQYF. For the CDR3, the DNA is TGCAGTGCTAGTCTGGCCGTCTCAAGGGGGGAGACCCAGTACTTC.